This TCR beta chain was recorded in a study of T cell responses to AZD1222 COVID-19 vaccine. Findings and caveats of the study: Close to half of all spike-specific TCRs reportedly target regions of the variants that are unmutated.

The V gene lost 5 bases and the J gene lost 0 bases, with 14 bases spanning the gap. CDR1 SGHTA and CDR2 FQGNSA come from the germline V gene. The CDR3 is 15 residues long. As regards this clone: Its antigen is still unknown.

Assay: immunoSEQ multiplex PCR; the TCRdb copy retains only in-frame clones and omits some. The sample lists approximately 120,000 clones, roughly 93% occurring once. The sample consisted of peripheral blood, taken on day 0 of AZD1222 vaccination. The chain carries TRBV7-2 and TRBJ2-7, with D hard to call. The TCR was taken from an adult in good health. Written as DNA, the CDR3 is TGTGCCAGCAGCCCAGGTCCCGTCGGCTCCTACGAGCAGTACTTC. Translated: CASSPGPVGSYEQYF.